This TCR beta chain came from a study of cytomegalovirus exposure and HLA in healthy donors. General study points: Some public TCRs appeared in many individuals, while most sequences were rare.

The assay was immunoSEQ multiplex PCR, and TCRdb's table has in-frame clones only and misses some. The sample records around 150,000 clones, approximately 86% being singletons. Among the roughly 120 subjects of the validation cohort, separate from the roughly 700-subject first cohort, were the donors. Germline V gene data show CDR1 as PRHDT and CDR2 as FYEKMQ (reference sequence). The CDR3 totals 13 residues. Trimming left V 5 bases short and J 1 base short, with 7 bases between. Note on this clone: As yet, its antigen is unknown.

The sequenced material came from PBMCs. The V and J genes are TRBV13 and TRBJ2-3; TRBD2 is a possible D gene (5 bases). The sequence was obtained from a man aged 25 to 45 in good health and CMV-seropositive. CDR3 in amino acids: CASSGGRTDTQYF. CDR3 coding DNA: TGTGCCAGCAGCGGAGGACGCACAGATACGCAGTATTTT.